The clone carrying this TCR beta chain was recorded a few times. The entry originates in a study of blood T cell repertoires in COVID-19. The method was immunoSEQ multiplex PCR; TCRdb's version includes in-frame clones alone and lacks a portion of them. The sample lists over 120,000 clones, about 86% occurring once. The sequencing sample was made of peripheral blood. The source is a human donor in a cohort sampled during active COVID-19.

CDR3 nucleotide sequence: TGTGCCAGCAGCTTAAGCGGCCAGCCGAACACCGGGGAGCTGTTTTTT. This gives the protein CASSLSGQPNTGELFF. The chain combines TRBV5-6 with TRBJ2-2; D might be TRBD2 (5 bases). The germline CDR1 and CDR2 sequences are SGHDT and YYEEEE. Trimming left V 2 bases short and J 0 bases short, with 11 bases between. This CDR3 comprises 16 residues.